This T cell receptor beta chain stems from a study of blood T cell repertoires in COVID-19. About the study: Italy, Spain and the United States were the sources of the convalescent and acute COVID-19 samples.

CDR3 length equals 13 residues. Germline V gene sequence: CDR1 PRHDT, CDR2 FYEKMQ (reference sequence). Trimming removed 6 bases from V and 1 base from J, with 9 bases in between. Per the original methods: Using reference gene primer amplification, nucleated cell counts were estimated. Assay: immunoSEQ multiplex PCR; the TCRdb copy retains only in-frame clones and omits some. The V and J calls and clone size are taken from that table; D and trimming were inferred from the DNA. The sample consists of approximately 70,000 clones, about 87% of them appearing once. The receptor was derived from a woman between 50 and 59 years old with acute or convalescent COVID-19. The chain links TRBV13 to TRBJ2-5; D might be TRBD2 (6 bases). Sequences were obtained from peripheral blood. This CDR3 is CASSPGSQETQYF. The CDR3 DNA follows: TGTGCCAGCAGTCCCGGGAGCCAAGAGACCCAGTACTTC.